This record covers a single T cell receptor (beta chain). These data originate in a study of blood T cell repertoires in COVID-19. At the level of the study: Some COVID-19 samples were acute and others convalescent; all came from the United States, Italy and Spain. T cells, B-cell-depleted T cells, or PBMCs provided the cDNA or gDNA that served as material.

The germline gives CDR1 LGHDT, CDR2 YNNKEL (reference sequence). The CDR3 spans 14 residues. The ends were cut back, 0 bases at V and 4 bases at J, with 9 bases in the middle. Authors' data handling: Using reference gene primer amplification, nucleated cell counts were estimated. The table came from immunoSEQ multiplex PCR; TCRdb's copy has only in-frame clones and leaves some out. V and J calls and clone size are as listed in that table; D and trimming were resolved from the DNA. The data show around 350,000 clones, more than 75% seen once. This receptor was taken from a human donor in a cohort sampled during active COVID-19. This sequence joins TRBV3-1 (or the pseudogene TRBV3-2) and TRBJ1-2; D gene uncertain. What was sequenced was peripheral blood. CDR3 residues: CASSQEAASYGYTF. Here the CDR3 DNA reads TGTGCCAGCAGCCAAGAGGCGGCAAGCTATGGCTACACCTTC.